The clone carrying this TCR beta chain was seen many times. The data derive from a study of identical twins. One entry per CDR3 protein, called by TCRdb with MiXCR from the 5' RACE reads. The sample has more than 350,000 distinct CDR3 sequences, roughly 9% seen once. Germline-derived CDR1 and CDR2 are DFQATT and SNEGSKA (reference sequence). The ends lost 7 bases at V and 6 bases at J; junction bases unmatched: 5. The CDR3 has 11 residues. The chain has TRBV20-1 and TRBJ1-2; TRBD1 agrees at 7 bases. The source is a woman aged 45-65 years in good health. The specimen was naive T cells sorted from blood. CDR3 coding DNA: TGCAGTGTCGGACAGGACGATGGCTACACCTTC. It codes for CSVGQDDGYTF.